This is a list of T cell receptor beta chains from one sample in a study of blood T cell repertoires in COVID-19. Method: immunoSEQ multiplex PCR; TCRdb's copy keeps in-frame clones and lacks some. The sample records fewer than 150,000 clones, approximately 86% being singletons. Sequencing was carried out using peripheral blood. The receptors come from a woman in her forties or fifties who had recovered from COVID-19. Both conserved end residues are part of each CDR3. Fields, in order: V gene, J gene, clone size, D gene, CDR3 DNA, CDR3 protein. The D gene is left open where the match is weak. Clone size is shown for a subset of rows, as once, few, many or a class of expanded clone.

V gene: TRBV3-1/TRBV3-2; J gene: TRBJ2-5; clone size: .; D gene: .; CDR3 DNA: TGTGCCAGCAGCCTCCTCTTCCAAGAGACCCAGTACTTC; CDR3 protein: CASSLLFQETQYF
V gene: TRBV10-3; J gene: TRBJ1-2; clone size: once; D gene: TRBD1; CDR3 DNA: TGTGCCATCAGTGAGTGGGACAGTTCTTCTGGCTACACCTTC; CDR3 protein: CAISEWDSSSGYTF
V gene: TRBV11-3; J gene: TRBJ1-1; clone size: .; D gene: .; CDR3 DNA: TGTGCCAGCAGCTTAGATCGTCCAGGCCGGAACACTGAAGCTTTCTTT; CDR3 protein: CASSLDRPGRNTEAFF
V gene: TRBV5-4; J gene: TRBJ1-1; clone size: once; D gene: .; CDR3 DNA: TGTGCCAGCAGCTTTGTAGGGGGGAACACTGAAGCTTTCTTT; CDR3 protein: CASSFVGGNTEAFF
V gene: TRBV30; J gene: TRBJ1-4; clone size: .; D gene: TRBD1; CDR3 DNA: TGTGCCTGGAGGGAAAACAGGGGTGCGAATGAAAAACTGTTTTTT; CDR3 protein: CAWRENRGANEKLFF
V gene: TRBV5-1; J gene: TRBJ2-3; clone size: .; D gene: TRBD2; CDR3 DNA: TGCGCCAGCAGCCTCACAGCGGGGGGTGTGTCAGATACGCAGTATTTT; CDR3 protein: CASSLTAGGVSDTQYF
V gene: TRBV12-5; J gene: TRBJ2-1; clone size: .; D gene: TRBD2; CDR3 DNA: TGTGCTAGTGGTTTGCCCGGGACTAGCGGGACAAATGAGCAGTTCTTC; CDR3 protein: CASGLPGTSGTNEQFF
V gene: TRBV10-3; J gene: TRBJ2-3; clone size: .; D gene: TRBD2; CDR3 DNA: TGTGCCATCAGTGATAGCGGGACTAGCACAGATACGCAGTATTTT; CDR3 protein: CAISDSGTSTDTQYF
V gene: TRBV13; J gene: TRBJ1-1; clone size: once; D gene: .; CDR3 DNA: TGTGCCAGCAGCTTCGGTCCGAACACTGAAGCTTTCTTT; CDR3 protein: CASSFGPNTEAFF
V gene: TRBV30; J gene: TRBJ2-1; clone size: few; D gene: TRBD2; CDR3 DNA: TGTGCCTGGAGCGGACTAGCGGGATACAATGAGCAGTTCTTC; CDR3 protein: CAWSGLAGYNEQFF
V gene: TRBV5-4; J gene: TRBJ2-1; clone size: once; D gene: TRBD2; CDR3 DNA: TGTGCCAGCAGCAAGACTAGCGGGACTTACAATGAGCAGTTCTTC; CDR3 protein: CASSKTSGTYNEQFF
V gene: TRBV11-3; J gene: TRBJ2-1; clone size: once; D gene: TRBD2; CDR3 DNA: TGTGCCAGCAGCATACCGGGACTAGCGGGAGGGGGCTCCTACAATGAGCAGTTCTTC; CDR3 protein: CASSIPGLAGGGSYNEQFF
V gene: TRBV5-1; J gene: TRBJ1-1; clone size: .; D gene: .; CDR3 DNA: TGCGCCAGCAGCTTGGGGGCACTGACAGCCCTGAACACTGAAGCTTTCTTT; CDR3 protein: CASSLGALTALNTEAFF
V gene: TRBV20-1; J gene: TRBJ1-6; clone size: .; D gene: .; CDR3 DNA: TGCAGTGCTAGTCGGGGTTCAACCTATAATTCACCCCTCCACTTT; CDR3 protein: CSASRGSTYNSPLHF
V gene: TRBV5-5; J gene: TRBJ2-1; clone size: .; D gene: TRBD2; CDR3 DNA: TGTGCCAGCAGCTTCAGGGCGGGAGATGAGCAGTTCTTC; CDR3 protein: CASSFRAGDEQFF
V gene: TRBV5-1; J gene: TRBJ2-5; clone size: .; D gene: TRBD1; CDR3 DNA: TGCGCCAGCAGTCCCGGGACAGGGGGCGCAGAGACCCAGTACTTC; CDR3 protein: CASSPGTGGAETQYF
V gene: TRBV21-1; J gene: TRBJ1-3; clone size: few; D gene: .; CDR3 DNA: TGTGCCAGCAGCTTCCAGTCACCCTCTGGAAACACCATATATTTT; CDR3 protein: CASSFQSPSGNTIYF
V gene: TRBV7-7; J gene: TRBJ2-2; clone size: .; D gene: TRBD2; CDR3 DNA: TGTGCCAGCAGCCGGACTAGCGCCACCGGGGAGCTGTTTTTT; CDR3 protein: CASSRTSATGELFF
V gene: TRBV7-9; J gene: TRBJ1-1; clone size: .; D gene: .; CDR3 DNA: TGTGCCAGCAGCTTTACCGTAGACACTGAAGCTTTCTTT; CDR3 protein: CASSFTVDTEAFF
V gene: TRBV6-5; J gene: TRBJ1-2; clone size: .; D gene: .; CDR3 DNA: TGTGCCAGCGAACCAGGGCTGAAACCCTTGGGGCACACCTTC; CDR3 protein: CASEPGLKPLGHTF
V gene: TRBV2; J gene: TRBJ1-2; clone size: once; D gene: .; CDR3 DNA: TGTGCCAGCAGTGAAGGAGGCAGATCCGGCTACACCTTC; CDR3 protein: CASSEGGRSGYTF
V gene: TRBV2; J gene: TRBJ2-3; clone size: .; D gene: .; CDR3 DNA: TGTGCCAGCAGGGACTTAGCATCAGATACGCAGTATTTT; CDR3 protein: CASRDLASDTQYF
V gene: TRBV19; J gene: TRBJ1-6; clone size: .; D gene: TRBD1; CDR3 DNA: TGTGCCAGTAATGTGGGACAGGGGAATTCACCCCTCCACTTT; CDR3 protein: CASNVGQGNSPLHF
V gene: TRBV5-8; J gene: TRBJ2-2; clone size: .; D gene: .; CDR3 DNA: TGTGCCAGCACCCTCAGGGGTGGGACCGGGGAGCTGTTTTTT; CDR3 protein: CASTLRGGTGELFF
V gene: TRBV11-1; J gene: TRBJ2-5; clone size: .; D gene: .; CDR3 DNA: TGTGCCAGCAGCTTGGCCGGGATGGAGGAGACCCAGTACTTC; CDR3 protein: CASSLAGMEETQYF
V gene: TRBV9; J gene: TRBJ1-3; clone size: .; D gene: .; CDR3 DNA: TGTGCCAGCGATAAAGGACTCTCTGGAAACACCATATATTTT; CDR3 protein: CASDKGLSGNTIYF
V gene: TRBV29-1; J gene: TRBJ1-4; clone size: .; D gene: TRBD1; CDR3 DNA: TGCAGCGTTAGACAGGGTTTTGAAAAACTGTTTTTT; CDR3 protein: CSVRQGFEKLFF
V gene: TRBV18; J gene: TRBJ1-3; clone size: .; D gene: .; CDR3 DNA: TGTGCCAGCTCACGGTGGCCAAGCTCTGGAAACACCATATATTTT; CDR3 protein: CASSRWPSSGNTIYF
V gene: TRBV2; J gene: TRBJ1-5; clone size: .; D gene: .; CDR3 DNA: TGTGCCAGCAGTGAAGCCCAGGGGATCAATCAGCCCCAGCATTTT; CDR3 protein: CASSEAQGINQPQHF
V gene: TRBV6-1; J gene: TRBJ1-6; clone size: .; D gene: .; CDR3 DNA: TGTGCCAGCAGTGAGTTCCAAATTAATTCACCCCTCCACTTT; CDR3 protein: CASSEFQINSPLHF
V gene: TRBV5-4; J gene: TRBJ2-1; clone size: .; D gene: .; CDR3 DNA: TGTGCCAGCAGTCAGCGGACGGGATCCTACAATGAGCAGTTCTTC; CDR3 protein: CASSQRTGSYNEQFF
V gene: TRBV7-9; J gene: TRBJ2-5; clone size: .; D gene: TRBD1; CDR3 DNA: TGTGCCAGCAGCTTAGCGGACAGGGGTTCCCAAGAGACCCAGTACTTC; CDR3 protein: CASSLADRGSQETQYF